This TCR delta chain derives from a study of γδ T cells in repeated Plasmodium falciparum infection. Gammadelta T cells were flow-sorted from PBMC into Vgamma9/Vdelta2+ and Vdelta2-negative populations for bulk analysis. Germline V gene data show CDR1 as TVYSNPD and CDR2 as GDNSRS (reference sequence). CDR3 length: 17 residues. The ends lost 0 bases at V and 5 bases at J; junction bases unmatched: 16. This clone was found a few times. A single base is all that separates this from a far larger clone, so a read error is likely. The sample carries other DNA sequences with the same CDR3. TCRdb fed the multiplex PCR reads to CATT. The repertoire holds some 100,000 delta-chain clones, with more than 1.4% as singletons.

The chain recombines TRDV3 with TRDJ1; 9 positions agree with TRDD3. The J gene, not given by TCRdb, was assigned here from a germline match of the nucleotide sequence. This sequence was found in a pool of human donors (malaria-infected and uninfected, not separated). Sequenced sample: gamma-delta T cells from blood. The CDR3 nucleotides are TGTGCCTTTAGTTTCGAGGCGCTGGTGCTGGGGGATGATAAACTCATCTTT. It codes for CAFSFEALVLGDDKLIF.